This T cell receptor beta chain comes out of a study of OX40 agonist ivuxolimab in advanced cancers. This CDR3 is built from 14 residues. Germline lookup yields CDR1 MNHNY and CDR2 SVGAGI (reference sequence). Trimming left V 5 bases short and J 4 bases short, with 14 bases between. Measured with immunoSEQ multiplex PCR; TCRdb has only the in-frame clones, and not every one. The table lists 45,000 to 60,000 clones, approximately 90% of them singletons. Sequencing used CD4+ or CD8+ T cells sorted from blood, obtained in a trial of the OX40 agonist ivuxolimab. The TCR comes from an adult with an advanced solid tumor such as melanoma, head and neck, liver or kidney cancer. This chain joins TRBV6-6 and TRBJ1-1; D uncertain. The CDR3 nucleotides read TGTGCCAGCAGTGCTGGGGAAAGCGGCACTGAAGCTTTCTTT. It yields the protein CASSAGESGTEAFF.